This TCR beta chain is drawn from a study of CD8+CD57+ T cells in acquired aplastic anemia. Study overall: Across the sorted CD4+ and CD8+ cells, DNA amounts averaged 3.2 ug. CD4+ cells from healthy donors averaged approximately 11 million reads. Study-wide findings and caveats: Simpson's diversity of CD8+ cells was not significantly different in patients compared with controls. The number of CD8+ CDR3 sequences shared by patients and controls was about 27.

According to the study, genomic DNA was the template for TCR beta VDJ and CDR3 profiling. TCRdb reprocessed the reads with MiXCR, giving one entry per CDR3 protein. The sample records about 62,000 distinct CDR3 sequences, less than 65% being singletons. This clonotype occurred a few times. Its matching antigen is unknown. CDR1 SGHRS and CDR2 YFSETQ come from the germline V gene. This CDR3 is built from 16 residues. Losses at the gene ends were 7 bases for V and 4 bases for J; bases not matched to a gene: 11. The TCR originated in a human donor in good health, serving as a control. The sequenced sample was sorted CD4+, CD8+, or CD8+CD57+ T cells (not recorded which) from PBMCs. The chain is built from TRBV5-1 and TRBJ1-1, with TRBD1 identical over 12 bases. CDR3 coding DNA: TGCGCCAGCCGCACACGGGACAGGGGGCAGGGCACTGAAGCTTTCTTT. This sequence encodes CASRTRDRGQGTEAFF.